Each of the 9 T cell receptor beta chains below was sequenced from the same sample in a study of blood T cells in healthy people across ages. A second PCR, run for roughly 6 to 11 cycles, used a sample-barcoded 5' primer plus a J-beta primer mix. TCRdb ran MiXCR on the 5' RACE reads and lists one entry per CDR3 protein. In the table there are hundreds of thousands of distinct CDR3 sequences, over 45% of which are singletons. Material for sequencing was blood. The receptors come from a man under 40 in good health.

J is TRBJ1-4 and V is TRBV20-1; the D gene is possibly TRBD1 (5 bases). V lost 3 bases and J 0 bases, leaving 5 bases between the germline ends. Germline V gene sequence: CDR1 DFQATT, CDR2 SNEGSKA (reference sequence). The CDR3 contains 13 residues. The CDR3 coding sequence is TGCAGTGCTAGCAGGGCAACTAATGAAAAACTGTTTTTT. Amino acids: CSASRATNEKLFF.

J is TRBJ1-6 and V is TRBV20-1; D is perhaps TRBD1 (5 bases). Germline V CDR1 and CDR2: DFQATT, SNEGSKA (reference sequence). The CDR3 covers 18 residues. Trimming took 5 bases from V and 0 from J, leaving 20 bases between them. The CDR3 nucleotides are TGCAGTGCTCCCCCCCCAGGGAAATCAAGCTCCTATAATTCACCCCTCCACTTT. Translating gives CSAPPPGKSSSYNSPLHF.

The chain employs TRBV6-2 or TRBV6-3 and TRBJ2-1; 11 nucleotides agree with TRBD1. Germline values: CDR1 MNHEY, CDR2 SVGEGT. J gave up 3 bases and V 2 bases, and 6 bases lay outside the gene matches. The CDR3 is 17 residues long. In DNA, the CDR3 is TGTGCCAGCAGTTACACGTCCGGGACAGGGGGCTACAATGAGCAGTTCTTC. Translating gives CASSYTSGTGGYNEQFF.

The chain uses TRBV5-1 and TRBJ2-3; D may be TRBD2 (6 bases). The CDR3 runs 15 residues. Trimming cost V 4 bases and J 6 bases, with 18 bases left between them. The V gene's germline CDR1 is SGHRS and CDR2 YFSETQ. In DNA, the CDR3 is TGCGCCAGCAGCATTCTAGGGGCGGGGTTGGATACGCAGTATTTT. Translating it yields CASSILGAGLDTQYF.

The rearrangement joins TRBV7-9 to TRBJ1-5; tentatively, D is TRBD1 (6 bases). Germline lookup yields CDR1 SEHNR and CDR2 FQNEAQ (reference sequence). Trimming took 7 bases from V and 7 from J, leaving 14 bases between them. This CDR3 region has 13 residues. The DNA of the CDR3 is TGTGCCAGCACCATGGACGGGGGCCAGCCCCAGCATTTT. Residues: CASTMDGGQPQHF.

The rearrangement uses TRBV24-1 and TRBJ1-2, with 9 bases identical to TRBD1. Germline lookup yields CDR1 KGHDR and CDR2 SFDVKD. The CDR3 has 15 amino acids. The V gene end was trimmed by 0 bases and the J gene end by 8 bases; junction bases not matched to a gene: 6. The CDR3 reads CATSDLGTGTGGYTF. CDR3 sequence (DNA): TGTGCCACCAGTGATTTGGGAACCGGGACAGGGGGCTACACCTTC.

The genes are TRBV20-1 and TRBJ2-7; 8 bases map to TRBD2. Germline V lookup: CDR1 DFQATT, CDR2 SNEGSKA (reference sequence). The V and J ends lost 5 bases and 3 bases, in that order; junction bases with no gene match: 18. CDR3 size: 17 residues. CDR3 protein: CSASPLRGAGNHYEQYF. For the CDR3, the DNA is TGCAGTGCTTCCCCTCTGCGGGGGGCCGGGAACCACTACGAGCAGTACTTC.

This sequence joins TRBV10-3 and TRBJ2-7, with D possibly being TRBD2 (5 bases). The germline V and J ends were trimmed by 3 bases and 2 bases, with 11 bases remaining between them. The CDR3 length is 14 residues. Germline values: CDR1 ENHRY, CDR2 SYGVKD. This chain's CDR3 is CAISDRARAYEQYF. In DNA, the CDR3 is TGTGCCATCAGTGACCGGGCGCGGGCCTACGAGCAGTACTTC.

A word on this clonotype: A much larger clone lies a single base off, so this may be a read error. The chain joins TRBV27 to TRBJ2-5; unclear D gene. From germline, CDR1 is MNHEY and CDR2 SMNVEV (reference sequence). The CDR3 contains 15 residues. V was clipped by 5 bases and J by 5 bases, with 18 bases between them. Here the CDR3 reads CASSPSRVLVETQYF. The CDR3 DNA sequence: TGTGCCAGCAGTCCCTCCCGGGTATTGGTTGAGACCCAGTACTTC.